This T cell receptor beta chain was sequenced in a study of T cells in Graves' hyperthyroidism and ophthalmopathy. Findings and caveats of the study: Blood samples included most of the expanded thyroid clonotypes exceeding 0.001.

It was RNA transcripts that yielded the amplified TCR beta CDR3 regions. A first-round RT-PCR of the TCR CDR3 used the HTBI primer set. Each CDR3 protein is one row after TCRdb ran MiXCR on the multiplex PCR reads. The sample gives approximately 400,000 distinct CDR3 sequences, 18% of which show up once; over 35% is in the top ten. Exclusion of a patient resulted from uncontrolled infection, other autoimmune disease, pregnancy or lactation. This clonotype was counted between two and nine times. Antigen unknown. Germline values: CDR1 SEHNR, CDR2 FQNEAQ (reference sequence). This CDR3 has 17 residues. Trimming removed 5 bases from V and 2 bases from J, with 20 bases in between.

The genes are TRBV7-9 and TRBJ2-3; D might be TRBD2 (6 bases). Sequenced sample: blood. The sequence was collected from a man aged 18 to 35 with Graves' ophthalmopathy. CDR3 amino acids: CASSLLLSRGTTDTQYF. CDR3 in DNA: TGTGCCAGCAGCCTTCTCCTTTCCCGGGGGACCACAGATACGCAGTATTTT.